These 21 T cell receptor beta chains were sequenced from one sample in a study of cytomegalovirus exposure and HLA in healthy donors. The PCR contained 60 Vbeta and 13 Jbeta primers. The repertoire was sequenced with immunoSEQ multiplex PCR; TCRdb's copy has only in-frame clones and lacks some. The repertoire holds some 130,000 clones, with around three quarters as singletons. Material for sequencing was PBMCs. These receptors all stem from a young man in good health and CMV-seronegative.

A single count supports this clone. The rearrangement joins TRBV9 to TRBJ1-3, with TRBD1 matching over 9 bases. Germline CDR1 is SGDLS and CDR2 is YYNGEE. J gave up 0 bases and V 3 bases, and 1 base lay outside the gene matches. This CDR3 comprises 15 residues. The CDR3 sequence: CASSAGQGSGNTIYF. CDR3 sequence (DNA): TGTGCCAGCAGCGCGGGACAGGGCTCTGGAAACACCATATATTTT. The variable domain in full, with the rest retrieved from reference TRBV9 and TRBJ1-3, is DSGVTQTPKHLITATGQRVTLRCSPRSGDLSVYWYQQSLDQGLQFLIQYYNGEERAKGNILERFSAQQFPDLHSELNLSSLELGDSALYFCASSAGQGSGNTIYFGEGSWLTVV.

V and J are TRBV27 and TRBJ1-4, with D unclear. This CDR3 contains 11 residues. Germline-derived CDR1 and CDR2 are MNHEY and SMNVEV (reference sequence). The V end was cut by 6 bases, the J end by 8 bases, with 7 bases between. The CDR3 nucleotides read TGTGCCAGCAGGAGAGGAGAAAAACTGTTTTTT. Its translation is CASRRGEKLFF. Looking up the rest from reference TRBV27 and TRBJ1-4 gives the full variable domain: EAQVTQNPRYLITVTGKKLTVTCSQNMNHEYMSWYRQDPGLGLRQIYYSMNVEVTDKGDVPEGYKVSRKEKRNFPLILESPSPNQTSLYFCASRRGEKLFFGSGTQLSVL.

V gene TRBV11-2 combines with J gene TRBJ1-4; the D gene is possibly TRBD1 (5 bases). V was clipped by 0 bases and J by 8 bases, with 13 bases between them. CDR1 is SGHAT, CDR2 FQNNGV, per germline. The CDR3 is 15 amino acids. CDR3 sequence: CASSLDRGGREKLFF. The CDR3 DNA reads TGTGCCAGCAGCTTAGATCGGGGGGGACGAGAAAAACTGTTTTTT.

The CDR3 loop is CASSFGTGGNEQFF. The DNA for the CDR3 is TGCGCCAGCAGCTTCGGGACAGGGGGAAATGAGCAGTTCTTC. The chain is built from TRBV5-1 and TRBJ2-1; 11 positions agree with TRBD1. The germline CDR1 and CDR2 sequences are SGHRS and YFSETQ. CDR3 length equals 14 residues. After removal of 2 bases from V and 7 bases from J, the junction contained 2 bases not matched to a gene.

The V call is TRBV5-4, the J call TRBJ1-6; TRBD1 might be the D (5 bases). The germline V and J ends were trimmed by 3 bases and 6 bases, with 13 bases remaining between them. Germline assignment: CDR1 SGHNT and CDR2 YYREEE (reference sequence). The CDR3 runs to 15 residues. The CDR3 sequence: CASSSAGGGNSPLHF. The CDR3 DNA reads TGTGCCAGCAGCTCCGCCGGGGGGGGTAATTCACCCCTCCACTTT.

The CDR3 loop is CASSTGVTHTDTQYF. The CDR3 coding sequence is TGTGCCAGCAGTACGGGGGTCACCCACACAGATACGCAGTATTTT. This rearrangement joins TRBV6-5 to TRBJ2-3; tentatively, D is TRBD2 (6 bases). This CDR3 has 15 amino acids. With 5 bases removed from V and 2 bases from J, the gap between germline ends came to 14 bases. From germline, CDR1 is MNHEY and CDR2 SVGAGI.

The J gene is TRBJ1-1, the V gene TRBV7-2; weak D call: TRBD1 (6 bases). The CDR3 runs to 15 residues. V shed 1 base and J shed 1 base, with 10 bases lying between them. CDR1 is SGHTA and CDR2 is FQGNSA in the germline V gene. The CDR3 bases are TGTGCCAGCAGCTTAGGTACAGGGAGGAACACTGAAGCTTTCTTT. Translating gives CASSLGTGRNTEAFF. Variable domain in full (rest from reference TRBV7-2 and TRBJ1-1): GAGVSQSPSNKVTEKGKDVELRCDPISGHTALYWYRQSLGQGLEFLIYFQGNSAPDKSGLPSDRFSAERTGGSVSTLTIQRTQQEDSAVYLCASSLGTGRNTEAFFGQGTRLTVV.

The V call is TRBV13, the J call TRBJ2-3, with 10 bases that match TRBD2. This CDR3 has 14 amino acids. V shed 2 bases, J shed 6 bases, and the junction held 2 bases outside the gene matches. Germline values: CDR1 PRHDT, CDR2 FYEKMQ (reference sequence). Written as DNA, the CDR3 is TGTGCCAGCAGCTTACTAGCGGGGGCGGATACGCAGTATTTT. The encoded protein is CASSLLAGADTQYF.

This sequence joins TRBV10-2 and TRBJ1-3; 10 nucleotides agree with TRBD1. The CDR3 is 19 residues long. Trimming took 2 bases from V and 0 from J; bases not matched to a gene: 10. Germline values: CDR1 WSHSY, CDR2 SAAADI. CDR3 protein: CASSEGGGQGLHSGNTIYF. CDR3 coding DNA: TGCGCCAGCAGTGAGGGGGGGGGACAGGGGCTTCACTCTGGAAACACCATATATTTT.

This clone appeared once. This sequence joins TRBV2 and TRBJ2-1; the D gene is possibly TRBD2 (5 bases). This CDR3 spans 12 amino acids. The germline V gene encodes CDR1 SNHLY and CDR2 FYNNEI. V was cut by 5 bases and J by 10 bases, with 12 bases left in between. The CDR3 loop reads CASSPPSGEQFF. The DNA for the CDR3 is TGTGCCAGCAGTCCCCCCTCGGGGGAGCAGTTCTTC.

The genes are TRBV7-6 and TRBJ2-3, with TRBD2 matching over 13 bases. Germline V gene data show CDR1 as SGHVS and CDR2 as FNYEAQ. V lost 5 bases, J lost 2 bases, and 10 bases stayed unmatched. CDR3 length equals 18 residues. CDR3 DNA sequence: TGTGCCAGCAGCGCTCGAGCGGGACTAGCGGGACTCACAGATACGCAGTATTTT. Translated: CASSARAGLAGLTDTQYF.

The chain uses TRBV7-2 and TRBJ1-1, with D maybe TRBD1 (6 bases). CDR1 SGHTA and CDR2 FQGNSA come from the germline V gene. The CDR3 runs 14 residues. Trimming left V 7 bases short and J 0 bases short, with 12 bases between. The chain's CDR3 is CASNPQGLNTEAFF. The DNA of the CDR3 is TGTGCCAGCAACCCGCAGGGGCTGAACACTGAAGCTTTCTTT.

The rearrangement joins TRBV7-9 to TRBJ1-2, with 7 bases identical to TRBD1. With V trimmed by 6 bases and J by 2 bases, 6 bases remained unmatched. This CDR3 comprises 14 residues. Germline V gene lookup returns CDR1 SEHNR and CDR2 FQNEAQ (reference sequence). The CDR3 protein is CASRPTGANYGYTF. In nucleotides, the CDR3 is TGTGCCAGCAGACCAACAGGGGCGAACTATGGCTACACCTTC.

The rearrangement links TRBV18 to TRBJ2-3; D gene uncertain. The germline V gene encodes CDR1 KGHSH and CDR2 LQKENI. The V end lost 5 bases, the J end lost 2 bases, and 17 bases lay between the germline ends. The CDR3 is 16 amino acids. Written as DNA, the CDR3 is TGTGCCAGCTCAGACCGGGTAGACTTTACCACAGATACGCAGTATTTT. Residues: CASSDRVDFTTDTQYF. Drawing the rest from reference TRBV18 and TRBJ2-3, the complete variable domain is NAGVMQNPRHLVRRRGQEARLRCSPMKGHSHVYWYRQLPEEGLKFMVYLQKENIIDESGMPKERFSAEFPKEGPSILRIQQVVRGDSAAYFCASSDRVDFTTDTQYFGPGTRLTVL.

V and J are TRBV6-1 and TRBJ1-2; TRBD1 matches at 10 bases. The CDR3 runs to 14 residues. Germline CDR1 is MNHNS and CDR2 is SASEGT. The junction had 3 bases not matched to a gene; V was cut back by 4 bases and J by 4 bases. DNA of the CDR3: TGTGCCAGCAGTGGGGGACAGGGGCGCTATGGCTACACCTTC. Protein sequence: CASSGGQGRYGYTF.

This chain connects TRBV10-3 to TRBJ2-3, with D perhaps TRBD1 (5 bases). CDR1 ENHRY and CDR2 SYGVKD come from the germline V gene. V lost 4 bases to trimming and J lost 2 bases, with 19 bases between them. CDR3 size: 17 residues. CDR3 sequence reads: CAISVQPPGNPTDTQYF. CDR3 DNA sequence: TGTGCCATCAGTGTTCAACCCCCAGGGAACCCCACAGATACGCAGTATTTT.

This rearrangement joins TRBV7-8 to TRBJ2-1, with 10 bases aligning to TRBD1. J lost 7 bases, V lost 5 bases, and 2 bases had no gene match. CDR3 length: 13 amino acids. Germline V gives CDR1 SGHVS, CDR2 FQNEAQ. The CDR3 DNA sequence: TGTGCCAGCAGCACGGGACAGGGGAATGAGCAGTTCTTC. It translates to CASSTGQGNEQFF.

A word on this clone: Mismatch with germline at one junction end may stem from a read error. The chain is built from TRBV7-9 and TRBJ2-3, with TRBD1 matching 11 bases. The CDR3 has 15 amino acids. Germline assignment: CDR1 SEHNR and CDR2 FQNEAQ (reference sequence). In nucleotides, the CDR3 is TGTTCCAGCAGCGTCGGGACAGGGGGGGCCGATACGCAGTATTTT. This translates into CSSSVGTGGADTQYF.

The chain joins TRBV27 to TRBJ1-2, with TRBD1 matching over 7 bases. Germline V gives CDR1 MNHEY, CDR2 SMNVEV (reference sequence). This CDR3 contains 14 residues. With 5 bases clipped from V and 5 bases from J, the junction kept 8 bases outside the gene matches. In nucleotides, the CDR3 is TGTGCCAGCAGTGGCTACAGGGGTTTTTATGGCTACACCTTC. Translating gives CASSGYRGFYGYTF.

The V gene is TRBV7-8, the J gene TRBJ1-1; 7 bases are shared with TRBD1. Germline V gene sequence: CDR1 SGHVS, CDR2 FQNEAQ. Trimming took 5 bases from V and 5 from J; bases not matched to a gene: 8. The CDR3 spans 14 residues. The CDR3 sequence is CASSRQGGYTEAFF. CDR3 sequence (DNA): TGTGCCAGCAGCCGACAGGGAGGTTATACTGAAGCTTTCTTT.

This clone was counted a few times. The gene calls are TRBV6-6 and TRBJ1-2; the D gene is possibly TRBD1 (6 bases). The CDR3 consists of 15 residues. The V gene's germline CDR1 is MNHNY and CDR2 SVGAGI (reference sequence). Trimming left V 6 bases short and J 1 base short, with 15 bases between. CDR3 residues: CASRGWAGDNYGYTF. The CDR3 DNA reads TGTGCCAGCAGGGGTTGGGCAGGGGATAACTATGGCTACACCTTC.